The 13 T cell receptor beta chains below were found in one sample sequenced in a study of CD8 T cells in Susac syndrome (dated by TCRdb to the late 2010s). The method behind the library was the immunoSEQ multiplex PCR assay. RNA was extracted using the RNeasy kit, and roughly 0.45 to 1 ug of the RNA was reverse transcribed with random hexamers. In-frame beta chains were kept once TCRdb had trimmed the public reads at Q25 with fastp and called clones with MiXCR. Each entry is one CDR3 protein sequence, shown with its most common DNA and genes. This sample holds 180,000 or so distinct CDR3 sequences; 90% to 95% were observed only once. More than 0.12% of the sample rests with the top ten. The sequenced sample consisted of CD4+ T cells from PBMCs. The source is a human donor in good health.

This CDR3 is CASSDRGATNEKLFF. Here the CDR3 DNA reads TGTGCCAGCAGTGACAGGGGGGCGACTAATGAAAAACTGTTTTTT. The chain is built from TRBV2 and TRBJ1-4; 7 bases align to TRBD1. Germline V gene data show CDR1 as SNHLY and CDR2 as FYNNEI. The V and J ends lost 3 bases and 2 bases, in that order; junction bases with no gene match: 3. CDR3 length: 15 amino acids.

The chain couples TRBV5-1 to TRBJ1-1; unclear D gene. Germline-derived CDR1 and CDR2 are SGHRS and YFSETQ. The ends were cut back, 1 base at V and 0 bases at J, with 10 bases in the middle. CDR3 length: 15 residues. The CDR3 here is CASSLRVQMNTEAFF. For the CDR3, the DNA is TGCGCCAGCAGCTTGAGGGTCCAGATGAACACTGAAGCTTTCTTT.

This chain connects TRBV19 to TRBJ2-6, with unresolved D. The length of the CDR3 is 15 residues. Germline loops: CDR1 LNHDA, CDR2 SQIVND (reference sequence). V was trimmed by 4 bases and J by 0 bases, leaving 7 bases between them. CDR3 bases: TGTGCCAGTAGTAGGGGAATCTCTGGGGCCAACGTCCTGACTTTC. Protein sequence: CASSRGISGANVLTF.

In its sample, this clonotype was seen a few times. The rearrangement uses TRBV20-1 and TRBJ1-5; 7 bases fit TRBD1. This CDR3 comprises 13 residues. The germline V gene encodes CDR1 DFQATT and CDR2 SNEGSKA (reference sequence). Germline trimming cut 5 bases from V and 3 bases from J; bases unmatched to any gene: 4. CDR3 sequence (DNA): TGCAGTGCTCGACAGGGCGACAATCAGCCCCAGCATTTT. It translates to CSARQGDNQPQHF.

V and J are TRBV30 and TRBJ2-7; 10 bases line up with TRBD1. From germline, CDR1 is GTSNPN and CDR2 SVGIG (reference sequence). The V gene end was trimmed by 1 base and the J gene end by 3 bases; junction bases not matched to a gene: 6. The CDR3 spans 15 residues. The CDR3 sequence is CAWSGTRDRGYEQYF. The CDR3 nucleotides read TGTGCCTGGAGTGGGACCCGGGACAGGGGCTACGAGCAGTACTTC.

V usage is TRBV29-1 and J usage is TRBJ2-1; TRBD2 matches at 16 bases. The CDR3 covers 17 residues. In germline, CDR1 is SQVTM, CDR2 ANQGSEA. V lost 6 bases to trimming and J lost 0 bases; unmatched junction nucleotides: 5. The CDR3 nucleotides are TGCAGCGTGCCGGGACTAGCGGGGGGGAGCTCCTACAATGAGCAGTTCTTC. The encoded protein is CSVPGLAGGSSYNEQFF.

This chain connects TRBV12-3 or TRBV12-4 to TRBJ2-3; TRBD2 might be the D (5 bases). V lost 3 bases, J lost 0 bases, and 10 bases lay in between. The CDR3 runs to 15 residues. For the CDR3, the DNA is TGTGCCAGCAGTTTCGGCGGGCTGAGCACAGATACGCAGTATTTT. It specifies CASSFGGLSTDTQYF.

The gene calls are TRBV14 and TRBJ2-7, with D perhaps matching TRBD2 (6 bases). The CDR3 has 15 residues. Trimming pared 4 bases from V and 0 bases from J, leaving 13 bases between. CDR1 is SGHDN and CDR2 is FVKESK in the germline V gene. The CDR3 DNA is TGTGCCAGCAGCCGGGCCGGAGGGAGCTCCTACGAGCAGTACTTC. It is translated as CASSRAGGSSYEQYF. The entire variable domain, with the rest obtained from reference TRBV14 and TRBJ2-7, is as follows: EAGVTQFPSHSVIEKGQTVTLRCDPISGHDNLYWYRRVMGKEIKFLLHFVKESKQDESGMPNNRFLAERTGGTYSTLKVQPAELEDSGVYFCASSRAGGSSYEQYFGPGTRLTVT.

As to this clonotype: Relative to the germline gene, one junction end is altered; a read error may explain this. This rearrangement joins TRBV4-3 to TRBJ1-4; 9 bases align to TRBD1. CDR1 and CDR2 (germline): LGHNA, YSLEER. There are 13 residues in the CDR3. The DNA for the CDR3 is TGCGCCAGCAGCCAAGAGGCTGGGACAGGGATGGCTTTT. Its protein product is CASSQEAGTGMAF.

The chain has TRBV29-1 and TRBJ2-3; TRBD2 matches 8 bases. V trimming: 3 bases; J trimming: 1 base; junction bases outside the gene matches: 6. The CDR3 runs 15 residues. Germline V CDR1 and CDR2: SQVTM, ANQGSEA. Here the CDR3 reads CSVDGGRGGTDTQYF. The DNA for the CDR3 is TGCAGCGTTGACGGAGGGCGGGGGGGCACAGATACGCAGTATTTT.

CDR3: CATSDPRQEGYGYTF. The CDR3 DNA follows: TGTGCCACCAGTGATCCCCGACAGGAGGGCTATGGCTACACCTTC. J is TRBJ1-2 and V is TRBV24-1; possible D gene TRBD1, 6 bases. V shed 3 bases and J shed 4 bases, with 14 bases lying between them. The CDR3 is made up of 15 amino acids. Germline lookup yields CDR1 KGHDR and CDR2 SFDVKD.

On this clonotype: A read error may account for a junction end that differs from germline. J is TRBJ2-5 and V is TRBV29-1; D possibly corresponds to TRBD2 (6 bases). The germline CDR1 and CDR2 sequences are SQVTM and ANQGSEA. CDR3 size: 14 residues. As DNA, the CDR3 is TGCAGCGTTGAAACCCCTGGAGGGCAAGGGACCCAGTACTTC. Its protein product is CSVETPGGQGTQYF.

The genes are TRBV15 and TRBJ1-3; no reliable D call. The CDR3 runs 13 residues. V lost 0 bases to trimming and J lost 7 bases, with 7 bases between them. Germline CDR1 LNHNV, CDR2 YYDKDF (reference sequence). The CDR3, as DNA: TGTGCCACCAGCAGAGATGCCGACAACACCATATATTTT. Translating it yields CATSRDADNTIYF.